This T cell receptor (beta chain) was retrieved from a study of blood T cell repertoires in COVID-19. Overall study: Samples of COVID-19 (acute and convalescent) were obtained from the United States, Italy and Spain. PBMCs, B-cell-depleted T cells, or T cells provided the cDNA or gDNA that made up the material.

Losses at the gene ends were 6 bases for V and 3 bases for J; bases not matched to a gene: 5. This CDR3 spans 15 amino acids. Germline V gene data show CDR1 as MNHEY and CDR2 as SVGEGT. Methods used by the authors: Using reference gene primer amplification, nucleated cell counts were estimated. Clones were sequenced by immunoSEQ multiplex PCR, and TCRdb holds only the in-frame ones, with some missing. That table furnishes V, J and clone size, whereas the DNA furnished D and trimming. The sample includes more than 95,000 clones, about 80% of them seen just once. This receptor was taken from a human donor in a cohort sampled during active COVID-19. Sequencing was performed on peripheral blood. The V and J genes are TRBV6-2 or TRBV6-3 and TRBJ2-7; 13 bases map to TRBD2. DNA for the CDR3: TGTGCCAGCAGCCGGGGACTAGCGGGGTACTACGAGCAGTACTTC. Protein product: CASSRGLAGYYEQYF.